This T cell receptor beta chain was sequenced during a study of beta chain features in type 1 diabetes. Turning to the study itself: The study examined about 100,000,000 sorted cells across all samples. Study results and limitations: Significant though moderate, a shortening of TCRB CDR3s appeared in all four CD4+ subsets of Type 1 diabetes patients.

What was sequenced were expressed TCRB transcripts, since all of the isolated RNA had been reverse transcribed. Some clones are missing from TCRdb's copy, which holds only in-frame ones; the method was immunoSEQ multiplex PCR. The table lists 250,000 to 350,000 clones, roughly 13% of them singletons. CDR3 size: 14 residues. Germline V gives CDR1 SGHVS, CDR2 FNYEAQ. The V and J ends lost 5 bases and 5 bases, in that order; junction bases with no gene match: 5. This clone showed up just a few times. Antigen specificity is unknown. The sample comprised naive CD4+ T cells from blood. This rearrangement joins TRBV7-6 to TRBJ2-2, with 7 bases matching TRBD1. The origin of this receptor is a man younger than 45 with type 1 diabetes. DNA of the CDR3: TGTGCCAGCAGCCGAGACAGGGAAACCGGGGAGCTGTTTTTT. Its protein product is CASSRDRETGELFF.